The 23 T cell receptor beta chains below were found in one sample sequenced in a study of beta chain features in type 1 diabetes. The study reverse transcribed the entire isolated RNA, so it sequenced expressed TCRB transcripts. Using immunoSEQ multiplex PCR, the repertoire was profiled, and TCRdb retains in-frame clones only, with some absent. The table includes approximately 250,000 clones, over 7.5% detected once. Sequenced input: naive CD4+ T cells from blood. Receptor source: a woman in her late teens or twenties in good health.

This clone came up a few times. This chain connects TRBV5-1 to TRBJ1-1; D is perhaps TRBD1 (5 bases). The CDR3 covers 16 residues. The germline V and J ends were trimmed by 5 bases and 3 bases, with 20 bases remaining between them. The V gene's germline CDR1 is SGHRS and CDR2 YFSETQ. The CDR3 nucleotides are TGCGCCAGCAGTCCGACAGTTCCCGCTTTGGACACTGAAGCTTTCTTT. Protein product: CASSPTVPALDTEAFF.

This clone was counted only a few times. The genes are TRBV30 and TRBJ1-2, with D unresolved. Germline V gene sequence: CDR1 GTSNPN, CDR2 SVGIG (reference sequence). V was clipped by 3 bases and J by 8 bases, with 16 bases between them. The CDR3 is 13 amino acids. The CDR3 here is CAWRLRGSFGYTF. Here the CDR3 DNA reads TGTGCCTGGAGGTTAAGAGGTTCCTTCGGCTACACCTTC.

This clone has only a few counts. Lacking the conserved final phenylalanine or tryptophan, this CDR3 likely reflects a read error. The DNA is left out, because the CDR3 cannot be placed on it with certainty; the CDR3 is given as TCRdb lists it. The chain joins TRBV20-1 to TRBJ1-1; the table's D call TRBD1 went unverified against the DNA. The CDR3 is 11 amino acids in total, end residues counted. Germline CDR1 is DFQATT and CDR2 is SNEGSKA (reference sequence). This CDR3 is CSARARQGISL.

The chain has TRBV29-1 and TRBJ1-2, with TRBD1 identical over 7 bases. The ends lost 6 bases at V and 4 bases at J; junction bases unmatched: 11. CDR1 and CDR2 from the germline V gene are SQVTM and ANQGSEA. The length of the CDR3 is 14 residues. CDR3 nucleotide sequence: TGCAGCGTGCGGGACAGACAAACTGGCTATGGCTACACCTTC. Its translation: CSVRDRQTGYGYTF.

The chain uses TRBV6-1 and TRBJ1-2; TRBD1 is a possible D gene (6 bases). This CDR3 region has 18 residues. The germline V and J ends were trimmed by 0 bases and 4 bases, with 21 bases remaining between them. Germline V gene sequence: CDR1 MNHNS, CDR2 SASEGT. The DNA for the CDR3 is TGTGCCAGCAGTGAAGCCCGGGGGGCTGGGAGTTTCATCTATGGCTACACCTTC. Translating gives CASSEARGAGSFIYGYTF.

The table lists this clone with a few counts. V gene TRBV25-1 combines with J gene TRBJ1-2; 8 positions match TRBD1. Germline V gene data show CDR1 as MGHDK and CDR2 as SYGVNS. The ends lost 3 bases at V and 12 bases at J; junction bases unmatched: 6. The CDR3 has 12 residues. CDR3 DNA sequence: TGTGCCAGCAGTGACTGGACAGGGCGTAACACCTTC. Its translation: CASSDWTGRNTF.

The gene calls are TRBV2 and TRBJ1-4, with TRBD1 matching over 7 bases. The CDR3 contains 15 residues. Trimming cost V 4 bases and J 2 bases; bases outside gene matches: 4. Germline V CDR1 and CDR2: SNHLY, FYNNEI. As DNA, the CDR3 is TGTGCCAGCAGTGGGGACAGAGACACTAATGAAAAACTGTTTTTT. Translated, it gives CASSGDRDTNEKLFF.

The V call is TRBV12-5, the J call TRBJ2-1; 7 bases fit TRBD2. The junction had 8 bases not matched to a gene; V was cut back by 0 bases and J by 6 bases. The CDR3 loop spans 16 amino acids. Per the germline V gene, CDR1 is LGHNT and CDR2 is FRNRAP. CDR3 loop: CASGLVGRPEANEQFF. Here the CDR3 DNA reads TGTGCTAGTGGTTTGGTCGGGAGGCCAGAGGCCAATGAGCAGTTCTTC.

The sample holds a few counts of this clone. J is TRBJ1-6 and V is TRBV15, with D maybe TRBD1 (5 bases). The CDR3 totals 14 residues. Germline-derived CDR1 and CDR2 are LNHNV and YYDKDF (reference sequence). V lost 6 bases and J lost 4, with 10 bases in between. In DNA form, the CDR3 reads TGTGCCACCAGTTTCGGGACTTATAATTCACCCCTCCACTTT. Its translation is CATSFGTYNSPLHF.

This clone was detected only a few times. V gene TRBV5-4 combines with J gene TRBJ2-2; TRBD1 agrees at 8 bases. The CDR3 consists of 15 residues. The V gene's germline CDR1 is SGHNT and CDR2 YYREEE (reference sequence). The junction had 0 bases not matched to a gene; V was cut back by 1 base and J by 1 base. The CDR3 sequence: CASSLTGGNTGELFF. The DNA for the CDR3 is TGTGCCAGCAGCTTGACAGGGGGGAACACCGGGGAGCTGTTTTTT.

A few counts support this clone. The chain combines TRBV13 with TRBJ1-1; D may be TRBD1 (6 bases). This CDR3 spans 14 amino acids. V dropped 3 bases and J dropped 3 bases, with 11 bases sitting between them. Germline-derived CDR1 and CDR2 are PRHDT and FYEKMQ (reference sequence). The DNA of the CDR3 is TGTGCCAGCAGCTTCAGGGGTGTGGACACTGAAGCTTTCTTT. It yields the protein CASSFRGVDTEAFF. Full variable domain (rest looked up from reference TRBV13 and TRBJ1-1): AAGVIQSPRHLIKEKRETATLKCYPIPRHDTVYWYQQGPGQDPQFLISFYEKMQSDKGSIPDRFSAQQFSDYHSELNMSSLELGDSALYFCASSFRGVDTEAFFGQGTRLTVV.

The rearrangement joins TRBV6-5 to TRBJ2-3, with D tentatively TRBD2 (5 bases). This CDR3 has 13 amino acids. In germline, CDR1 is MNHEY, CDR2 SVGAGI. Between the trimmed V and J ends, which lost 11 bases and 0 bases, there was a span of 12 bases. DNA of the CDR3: TGTGCCCGCCGAGAGGGAAGCACAGATACGCAGTATTTT. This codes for CARREGSTDTQYF.

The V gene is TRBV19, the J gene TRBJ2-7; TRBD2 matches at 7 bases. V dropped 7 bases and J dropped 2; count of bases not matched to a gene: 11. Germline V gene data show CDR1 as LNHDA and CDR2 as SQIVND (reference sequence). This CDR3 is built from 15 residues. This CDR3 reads CASTLRSSGTYEQYF. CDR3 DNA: TGTGCCAGTACCTTGCGGTCTAGCGGCACCTACGAGCAGTACTTC.

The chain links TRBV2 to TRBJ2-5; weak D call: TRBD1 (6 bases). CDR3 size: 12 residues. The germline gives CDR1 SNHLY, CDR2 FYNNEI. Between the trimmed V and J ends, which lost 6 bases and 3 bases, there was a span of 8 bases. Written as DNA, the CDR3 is TGTGCCAGCAGGGACAGAGAAGAGACCCAGTACTTC. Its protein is CASRDREETQYF.

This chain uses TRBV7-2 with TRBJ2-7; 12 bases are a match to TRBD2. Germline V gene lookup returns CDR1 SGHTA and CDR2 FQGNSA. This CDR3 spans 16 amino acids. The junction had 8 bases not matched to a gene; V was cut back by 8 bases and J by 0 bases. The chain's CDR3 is CASGLAGGRSSYEQYF. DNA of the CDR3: TGTGCCAGCGGCCTAGCGGGAGGGCGAAGCTCCTACGAGCAGTACTTC.

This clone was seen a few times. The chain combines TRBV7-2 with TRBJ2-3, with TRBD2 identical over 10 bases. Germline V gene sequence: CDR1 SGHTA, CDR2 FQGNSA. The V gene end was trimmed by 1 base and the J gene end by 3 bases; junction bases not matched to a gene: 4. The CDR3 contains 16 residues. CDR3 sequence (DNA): TGTGCCAGCAGCTTAGTGCCTAGCGGGGGTACAGATACGCAGTATTTT. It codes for CASSLVPSGGTDTQYF.

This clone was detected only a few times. This CDR3 reads CASSLVSSGSRSSYEQYF. DNA of the CDR3: TGCGCCAGCAGCTTGGTGTCTAGCGGGTCCCGGAGCTCCTACGAGCAGTACTTC. The V gene is TRBV5-1, the J gene TRBJ2-7; 8 nucleotides align to TRBD2. Looked up from germline, CDR1 is SGHRS and CDR2 is YFSETQ. The CDR3 has 18 residues. Trimming cost V 0 bases and J 0 bases; bases outside gene matches: 11.

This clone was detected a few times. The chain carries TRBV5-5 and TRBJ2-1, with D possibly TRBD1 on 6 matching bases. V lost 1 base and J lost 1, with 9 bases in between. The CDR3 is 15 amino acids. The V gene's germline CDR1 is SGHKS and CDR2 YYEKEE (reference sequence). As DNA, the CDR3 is TGTGCCAGCAGCTTGTTGCAGGGGTCCTACAATGAGCAGTTCTTC. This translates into CASSLLQGSYNEQFF. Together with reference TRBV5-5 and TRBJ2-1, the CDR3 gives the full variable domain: DAGVTQSPTHLIKTRGQQVTLRCSPISGHKSVSWYQQVLGQGPQFIFQYYEKEERGRGNFPDRFSARQFPNYSSELNVNALLLGDSALYLCASSLLQGSYNEQFFGPGTRLTVL.

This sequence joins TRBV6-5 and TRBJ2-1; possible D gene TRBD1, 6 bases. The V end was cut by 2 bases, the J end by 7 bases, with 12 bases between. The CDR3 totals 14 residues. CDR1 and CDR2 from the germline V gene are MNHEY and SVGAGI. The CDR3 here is CASSYGAGVNEQFF. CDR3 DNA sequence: TGTGCCAGCAGTTACGGGGCAGGGGTAAATGAGCAGTTCTTC.

CDR3 region: CAWTGAKPVNTEAFF. CDR3 nucleotide sequence: TGTGCCTGGACAGGGGCCAAACCAGTGAACACTGAAGCTTTCTTT. J is TRBJ1-1 and V is TRBV30; TRBD1 might be the D (6 bases). The CDR3 totals 15 residues. The V end was cut by 4 bases, the J end by 0 bases, with 15 bases between. The germline V gene has CDR1 GTSNPN and CDR2 SVGIG (reference sequence).

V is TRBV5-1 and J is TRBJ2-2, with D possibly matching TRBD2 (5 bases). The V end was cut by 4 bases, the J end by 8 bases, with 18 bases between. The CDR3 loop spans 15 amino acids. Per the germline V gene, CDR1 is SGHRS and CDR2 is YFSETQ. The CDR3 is CASSHPEVNIGELFF. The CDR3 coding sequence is TGCGCCAGCAGCCACCCGGAGGTCAACATAGGGGAGCTGTTTTTT.

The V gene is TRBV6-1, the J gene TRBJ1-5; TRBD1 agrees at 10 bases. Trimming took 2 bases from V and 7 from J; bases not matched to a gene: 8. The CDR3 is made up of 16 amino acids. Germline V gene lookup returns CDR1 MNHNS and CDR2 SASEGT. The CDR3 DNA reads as TGTGCCAGCAGTGAATGGGTGGGACAGGGGATGCAGCCCCAGCATTTT. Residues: CASSEWVGQGMQPQHF.

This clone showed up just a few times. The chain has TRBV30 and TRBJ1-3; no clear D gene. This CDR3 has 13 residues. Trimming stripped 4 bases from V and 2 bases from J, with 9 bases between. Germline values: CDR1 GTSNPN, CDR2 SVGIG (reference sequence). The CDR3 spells CAWIVTAGNTIYF. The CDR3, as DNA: TGTGCCTGGATCGTAACGGCTGGAAACACCATATATTTT.